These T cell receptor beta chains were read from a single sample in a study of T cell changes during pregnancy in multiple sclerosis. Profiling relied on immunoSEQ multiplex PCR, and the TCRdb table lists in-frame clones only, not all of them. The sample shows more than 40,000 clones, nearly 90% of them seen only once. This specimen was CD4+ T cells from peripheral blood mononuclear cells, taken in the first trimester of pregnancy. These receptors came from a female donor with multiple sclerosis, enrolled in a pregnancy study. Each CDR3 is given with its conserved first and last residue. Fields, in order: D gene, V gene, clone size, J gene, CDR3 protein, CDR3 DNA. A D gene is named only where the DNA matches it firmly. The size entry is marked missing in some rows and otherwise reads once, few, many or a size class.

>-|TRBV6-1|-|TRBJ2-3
CASGLTDTQYF
TGTGCCAGCGGACTCACAGATACGCAGTATTTT
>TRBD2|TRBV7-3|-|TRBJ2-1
CASSPTVGTSGRKPYNEQFF
TGTGCCAGCAGTCCAACAGTTGGGACTAGCGGGAGAAAGCCCTACAATGAGCAGTTCTTC
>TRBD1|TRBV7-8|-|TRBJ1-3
CASSLIGGTGAGNTIYF
TGTGCCAGCAGCTTGATCGGAGGGACAGGGGCTGGAAACACCATATATTTT
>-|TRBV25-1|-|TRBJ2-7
CASSEYRGHYEQYF
TGTGCCAGCAGTGAATACAGGGGACACTACGAGCAGTACTTC
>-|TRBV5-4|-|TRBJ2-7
CASSVQGSYEQYF
TGTGCCAGCAGCGTACAGGGCTCCTACGAGCAGTACTTC
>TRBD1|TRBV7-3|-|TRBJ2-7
CASSLGAGTVYEQYF
TGTGCCAGCAGCTTAGGAGCCGGGACAGTTTACGAGCAGTACTTC
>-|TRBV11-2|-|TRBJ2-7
CASSLDRDYEQYF
TGTGCCAGCAGCTTAGATCGGGACTACGAGCAGTACTTC
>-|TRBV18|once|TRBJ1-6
CASSPLDNSPLHF
TGTGCCAGCTCACCACTAGATAATTCACCCCTCCACTTT
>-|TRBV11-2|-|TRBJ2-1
CASSLEGLNYNEQFF
TGTGCCAGCAGCTTAGAGGGACTTAACTACAATGAGCAGTTCTTC
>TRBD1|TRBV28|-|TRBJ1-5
CASSPRDRGSQPQHF
TGTGCCAGCAGTCCCCGGGACAGGGGTAGTCAGCCCCAGCATTTT
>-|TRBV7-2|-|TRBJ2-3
CASSYGGFTDTQYF
TGTGCCAGCAGCTATGGCGGCTTCACAGATACGCAGTATTTT
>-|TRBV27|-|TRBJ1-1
CASSTQGRTEAFF
TGTGCCAGCAGCACACAGGGAAGGACTGAAGCTTTCTTT
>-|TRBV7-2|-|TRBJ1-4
CASSLVGRDEKLFF
TGTGCCAGCAGCTTAGTCGGCAGGGATGAAAAACTGTTTTTT
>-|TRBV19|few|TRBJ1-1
CASSFPTGSEAFF
TGTGCCAGTAGTTTTCCGACAGGTTCTGAAGCTTTCTTT
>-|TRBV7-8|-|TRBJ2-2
CASSLSLGVRTGELFF
TGTGCCAGCAGCTTAAGCCTCGGGGTTCGCACCGGGGAGCTGTTTTTT
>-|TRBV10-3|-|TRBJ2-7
CAISEEPSERGEQYF
TGTGCCATCAGCGAGGAGCCTAGCGAGAGAGGCGAGCAGTACTTC
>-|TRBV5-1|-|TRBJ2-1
CASSPTLRQGRYYNEQFF
TGCGCCAGCAGCCCAACTTTACGTCAGGGCCGGTACTACAATGAGCAGTTCTTC
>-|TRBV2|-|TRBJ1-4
CASSESPGTYEKLFF
TGTGCCAGCAGTGAATCCCCAGGGACTTACGAAAAACTGTTTTTT
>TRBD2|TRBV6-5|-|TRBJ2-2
CASSSSGRGLAGELFF
TGTGCCAGCAGTTCTAGCGGAAGGGGATTAGCCGGGGAGCTGTTTTTT
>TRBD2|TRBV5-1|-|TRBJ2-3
CASSLRQRDASDTQYF
TGCGCCAGCAGCTTAAGGCAGCGGGATGCGTCAGATACGCAGTATTTT
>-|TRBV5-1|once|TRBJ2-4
CASKQSKNIQYF
TGCGCCAGCAAGCAATCCAAAAACATTCAGTACTTC
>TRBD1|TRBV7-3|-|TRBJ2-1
CASSLRAGGAYNEQFF
TGTGCCAGCAGCTTAAGGGCAGGGGGCGCCTACAATGAGCAGTTCTTC
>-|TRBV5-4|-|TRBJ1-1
CASSLPLQDTEAFF
TGTGCCAGCAGCTTGCCCCTACAGGACACTGAAGCTTTCTTT
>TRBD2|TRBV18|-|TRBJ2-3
CASSSLAGVSDTQYF
TGTGCCAGCTCATCACTAGCGGGAGTTTCAGATACGCAGTATTTT
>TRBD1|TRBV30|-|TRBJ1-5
CAWSVRDRITQPQHF
TGTGCCTGGAGTGTACGGGACAGGATCACGCAGCCCCAGCATTTT
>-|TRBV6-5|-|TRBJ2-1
CASSYLDEQFF
TGTGCCAGCAGTTACCTTGATGAGCAGTTCTTC
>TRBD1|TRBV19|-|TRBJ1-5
CASTPRDRGSNQPQHF
TGTGCCAGTACCCCCCGGGACAGGGGTAGCAATCAGCCCCAGCATTTT
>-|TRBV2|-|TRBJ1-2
CATAPKGVGLNGYTF
TGTGCCACCGCACCCAAGGGAGTGGGGTTGAATGGCTACACCTTC
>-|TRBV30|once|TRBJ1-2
CAWSKNGTPRSGYTF
TGTGCCTGGAGTAAAAATGGAACCCCACGGAGCGGCTACACCTTC
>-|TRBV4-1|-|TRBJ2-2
CASSQDWQRPTGELFF
TGCGCCAGCAGCCAAGATTGGCAGCGTCCCACCGGGGAGCTGTTTTTT
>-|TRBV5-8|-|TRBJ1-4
CASSLVGQLNEKLFF
TGTGCCAGCAGCTTGGTTGGGCAGCTTAATGAAAAACTGTTTTTT
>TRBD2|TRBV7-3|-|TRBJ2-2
CASSLEGAGVAGELFF
TGTGCCAGCAGCTTAGAAGGAGCGGGAGTGGCCGGGGAGCTGTTTTTT
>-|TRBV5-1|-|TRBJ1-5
CASSLTGSSNQPQHF
TGCGCCAGCAGCTTGACTGGGAGTAGCAATCAGCCCCAGCATTTT
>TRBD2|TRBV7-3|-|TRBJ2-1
CASSRQRASGDNEQFF
TGTGCCAGCAGTCGCCAAAGGGCTAGCGGCGACAATGAGCAGTTCTTC
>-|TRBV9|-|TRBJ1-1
CASSVGGSTEAFF
TGTGCCAGCAGCGTAGGCGGGAGCACTGAAGCTTTCTTT
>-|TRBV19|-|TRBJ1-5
CASSIDRGPQHF
TGTGCCAGTAGTATAGATCGCGGGCCCCAGCATTTT
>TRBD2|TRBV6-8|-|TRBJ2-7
CASSYTSESSYEQYF
TGTGCCAGCAGTTACACTAGCGAGAGCTCCTACGAGCAGTACTTC
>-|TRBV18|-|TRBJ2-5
CASSPQAGETQYF
TGTGCCAGCTCACCTCAAGCAGGGGAGACCCAGTACTTC
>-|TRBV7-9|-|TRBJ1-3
CASSLRGSGNTIYF
TGTGCCAGCAGCTTGCGGGGCTCTGGAAACACCATATATTTT
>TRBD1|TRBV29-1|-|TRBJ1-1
CSVDEGGGTEAFF
TGCAGCGTTGACGAAGGGGGCGGGACTGAAGCTTTCTTT
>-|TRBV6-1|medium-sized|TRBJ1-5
CASSFGGDQPQHF
TGTGCCAGCAGTTTCGGGGGGGATCAGCCCCAGCATTTT
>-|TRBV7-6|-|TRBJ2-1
CASSLGGNRNEQFF
TGTGCCAGCAGCTTAGGCGGGAACAGAAATGAGCAGTTCTTC
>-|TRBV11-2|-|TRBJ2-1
CASSLEPGTEQFF
TGTGCCAGCAGCTTAGAACCCGGGACAGAGCAGTTCTTC
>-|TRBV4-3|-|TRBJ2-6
CASSPRSGANVLTF
TGCGCCAGCAGCCCCCGTTCCGGGGCCAACGTCCTGACTTTC
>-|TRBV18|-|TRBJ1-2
CASSPGAVANYGYTF
TGTGCCAGCTCACCGGGGGCAGTCGCTAACTATGGCTACACCTTC
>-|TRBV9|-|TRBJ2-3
CASGTAETRSDTQYF
TGTGCCAGCGGTACAGCGGAGACCAGGTCCGATACGCAGTATTTT
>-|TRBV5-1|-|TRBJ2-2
CATRYTGELFF
TGCGCCACTCGGTACACCGGGGAGCTGTTTTTT
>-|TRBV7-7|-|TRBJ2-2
CASSPRGNTGELFF
TGTGCTAGCAGCCCTAGGGGAAACACCGGGGAGCTGTTTTTT
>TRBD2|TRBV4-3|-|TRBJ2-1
CASSQDFLAGEGNEQFF
TGCGCCAGCAGCCAAGATTTTCTAGCGGGAGAAGGGAATGAGCAGTTCTTC
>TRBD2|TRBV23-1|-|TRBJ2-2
CASSQPSRNEEREWAGELFF
TGCGCCAGCAGTCAACCGTCTAGGAACGAGGAGCGGGAGTGGGCCGGGGAGCTGTTTTTT
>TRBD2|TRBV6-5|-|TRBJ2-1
CASSATGTTEQFF
TGTGCCAGCAGTGCTACTGGGACTACTGAGCAGTTCTTC
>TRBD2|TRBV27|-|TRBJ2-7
CASRRTSLGYEQYF
TGTGCCAGCAGAAGGACTAGTCTTGGCTACGAGCAGTACTTC
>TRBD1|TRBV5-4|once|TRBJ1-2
CASSSRSGQGLYGYTF
TGTGCCAGCAGCTCACGTTCGGGACAGGGTCTCTATGGCTACACCTTC